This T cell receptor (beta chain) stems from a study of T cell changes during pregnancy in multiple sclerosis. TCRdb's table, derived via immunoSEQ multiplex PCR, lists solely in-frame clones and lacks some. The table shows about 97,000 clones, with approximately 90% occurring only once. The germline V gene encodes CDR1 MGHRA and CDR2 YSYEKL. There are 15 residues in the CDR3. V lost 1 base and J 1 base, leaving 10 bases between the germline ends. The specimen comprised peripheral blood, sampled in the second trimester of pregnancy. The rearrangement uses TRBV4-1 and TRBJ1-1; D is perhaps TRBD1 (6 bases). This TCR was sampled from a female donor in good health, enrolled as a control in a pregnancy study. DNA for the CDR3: TGCGCCAGCAGCCAAGTTGGGGGCGGGAACACTGAAGCTTTCTTT. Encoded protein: CASSQVGGGNTEAFF.